This T cell receptor (beta chain) was obtained from a study of blood T cell repertoires in COVID-19. CDR3 size: 12 residues. Germline V CDR1 and CDR2: SGHRS, YFSETQ. V gave up 4 bases and J gave up 8 bases, with 12 bases separating them. Original handling: Scientists estimated how many nucleated cells there were by amplifying reference gene primers. Libraries were prepared by immunoSEQ multiplex PCR; TCRdb keeps only in-frame clonotypes and omits some of them. V, J and clone size derive from that table, while D and trimming were established from the DNA sequence. In the table there are approximately 100,000 clones, 85% to 90% of which are singletons.

V is TRBV5-1 and J is TRBJ1-2, with D possibly being TRBD1 (5 bases). This TCR derives from a human donor with acute or convalescent COVID-19. The donor label of this sample is uncertain. The sequenced sample consisted of peripheral blood. The DNA of the CDR3 is TGCGCCAGCAGCCAGGGCCAAGGGGGCTACACCTTC. Amino acid sequence: CASSQGQGGYTF.